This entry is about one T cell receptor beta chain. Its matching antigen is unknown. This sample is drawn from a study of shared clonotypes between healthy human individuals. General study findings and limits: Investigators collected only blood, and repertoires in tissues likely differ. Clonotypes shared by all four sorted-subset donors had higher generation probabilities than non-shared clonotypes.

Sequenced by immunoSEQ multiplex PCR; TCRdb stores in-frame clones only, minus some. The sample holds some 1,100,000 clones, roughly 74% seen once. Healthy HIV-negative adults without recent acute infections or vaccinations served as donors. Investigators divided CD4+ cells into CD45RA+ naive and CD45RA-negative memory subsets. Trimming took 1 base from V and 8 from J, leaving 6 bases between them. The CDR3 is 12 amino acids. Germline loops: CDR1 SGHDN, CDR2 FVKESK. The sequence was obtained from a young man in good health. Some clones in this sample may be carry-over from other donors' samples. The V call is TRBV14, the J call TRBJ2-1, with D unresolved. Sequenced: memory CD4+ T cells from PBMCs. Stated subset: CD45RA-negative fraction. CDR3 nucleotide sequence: TGTGCCAGCAGCCAAGTAACTTATGAGCAGTTCTTC. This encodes CASSQVTYEQFF.